The 8 T cell receptor beta chains below were found in one sample sequenced in a study of blood T cell repertoires in COVID-19. Only in-frame clones appear in the TCRdb table, and some are missing; sequencing was by immunoSEQ multiplex PCR. The repertoire holds about 280,000 clones, roughly 91% seen once, with approximately 2% in the top ten. Sequences were obtained from PBMCs or T cells enriched from blood (not recorded which). These receptors came from a woman aged 60-75 years in a cohort exposed to, infected with or recovered from COVID-19 (not recorded which).

The DNA for the CDR3 is TGCGCCAGCAGTGAGTTGGGACTAGCGGGAGTTCCGGGGTACGAGCAGTACTTC. Translating it yields CASSELGLAGVPGYEQYF. The genes are TRBV10-1 and TRBJ2-7; 14 nucleotides line up with TRBD2. This CDR3 contains 18 residues. Germline assignment: CDR1 WNHNN and CDR2 SYGVQD (reference sequence). The J segment lost 4 bases and the V segment lost 1 base, leaving 9 bases of the junction unmatched.

The chain links TRBV27 to TRBJ2-5; TRBD2 might be the D (5 bases). The CDR3 extends over 14 amino acids. Germline V gives CDR1 MNHEY, CDR2 SMNVEV (reference sequence). The V and J ends lost 2 bases and 5 bases respectively, with 12 bases between them. CDR3 sequence (DNA): TGTGCCAGCAGTTTAATGCCGCGGAGGGAGACCCAGTACTTC. Protein: CASSLMPRRETQYF.

As DNA, the CDR3 is TGTGCCAGTAGTATATCAGGGGTCAGCGTCGAGCAGTACTTC. It is translated as CASSISGVSVEQYF. This chain joins TRBV19 and TRBJ2-7; the D gene is possibly TRBD1 (6 bases). CDR1 is LNHDA and CDR2 is SQIVND in the germline V gene (reference sequence). Trimming cost V 2 bases and J 6 bases, with 14 bases left between them. The CDR3 runs 14 residues.

J is TRBJ2-1 and V is TRBV7-8; 7 nucleotides agree with TRBD1. Per germline, CDR1 SGHVS and CDR2 FQNEAQ. Unmatched junction bases numbered 4, after V lost 1 base and J lost 7 bases. This CDR3 contains 14 residues. The CDR3 coding sequence is TGTGCCAGCAGCTTAGGAGACAGGGTGAATGAGCAGTTCTTC. This gives the protein CASSLGDRVNEQFF.

This clone came up once. This sequence joins TRBV12-5 and TRBJ2-1; 8 bases are shared with TRBD1. The germline V gene encodes CDR1 LGHNT and CDR2 FRNRAP. After removal of 6 bases from V and 12 bases from J, the junction contained 7 bases not matched to a gene. The CDR3 spans 12 residues. CDR3 sequence reads: CASGLGQGGQFF. CDR3 DNA sequence: TGTGCTAGTGGCCTTGGACAGGGCGGGCAGTTCTTC.

This clone occurred once. J is TRBJ2-5 and V is TRBV7-6, with 7 bases lining up with TRBD2. The germline V gene encodes CDR1 SGHVS and CDR2 FNYEAQ. The V gene end was trimmed by 0 bases and the J gene end by 5 bases; junction bases not matched to a gene: 6. This CDR3 is built from 15 residues. Here the CDR3 DNA reads TGTGCCAGCAGCTTAGCCCGATTGGGGGGGGAGACCCAGTACTTC. This translates into CASSLARLGGETQYF.

The chain recombines TRBV3-1 (or the pseudogene TRBV3-2) with TRBJ1-5, with 10 bases that match TRBD1. Germline CDR1 is LGHDT and CDR2 is YNNKEL (reference sequence). The CDR3 loop spans 14 amino acids. V shed 6 bases, J shed 1 base, and the junction held 0 bases outside the gene matches. DNA for the CDR3: TGTGCCAGCAGGGACAGGGGGAGCAATCAGCCCCAGCATTTT. Its translation: CASRDRGSNQPQHF.

The chain has TRBV9 and TRBJ2-7, with 7 bases identical to TRBD2. There are 16 residues in the CDR3. Germline V gene data show CDR1 as SGDLS and CDR2 as YYNGEE. Losses at the gene ends were 0 bases for V and 2 bases for J; bases not matched to a gene: 8. In nucleotides, the CDR3 is TGTGCCAGCAGCGTAGCTGGGGGTAGCGGGCCCTACGAGCAGTACTTC. As protein: CASSVAGGSGPYEQYF. Based on the CDR3 plus reference TRBV9 and TRBJ2-7, the full variable domain is DSGVTQTPKHLITATGQRVTLRCSPRSGDLSVYWYQQSLDQGLQFLIQYYNGEERAKGNILERFSAQQFPDLHSELNLSSLELGDSALYFCASSVAGGSGPYEQYFGPGTRLTVT.